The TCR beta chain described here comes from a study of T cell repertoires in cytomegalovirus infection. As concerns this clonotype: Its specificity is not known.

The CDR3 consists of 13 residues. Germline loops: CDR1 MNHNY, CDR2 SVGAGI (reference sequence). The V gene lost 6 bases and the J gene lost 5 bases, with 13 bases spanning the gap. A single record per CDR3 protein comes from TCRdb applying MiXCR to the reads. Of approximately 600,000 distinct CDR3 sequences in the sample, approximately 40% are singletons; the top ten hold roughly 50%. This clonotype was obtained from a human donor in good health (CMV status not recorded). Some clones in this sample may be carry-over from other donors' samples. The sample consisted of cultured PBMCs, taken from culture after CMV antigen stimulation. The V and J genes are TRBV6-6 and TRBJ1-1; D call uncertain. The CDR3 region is CASRIGSRTEAFF. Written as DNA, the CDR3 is TGTGCCAGCAGGATTGGGTCAAGAACTGAAGCTTTCTTT.